The sequence of this T cell receptor beta chain was determined in a study of CD8 T cells in ankylosing spondylitis. Study-wide results and limits: A motif of roughly eight highly homologous TCR beta variants was seen as apparently characteristic of ankylosing spondylitis blood.

This clonotype was picked up a small number of times. Its specificity is unknown. TCRdb recomputed calls from the 5' RACE reads with MiXCR, one row per CDR3 protein. The sample holds under 950,000 distinct CDR3 sequences, over 15% seen once. The source of this sequence is a male donor with ankylosing spondylitis. Sequenced: blood, either unsorted or a sorted T cell fraction (not recorded which).

The CDR3 bases are TGCGCCAGCAGCCACGGGACTCCTCCTCACAATGAGCAGTTCTTC. Its translation: CASSHGTPPHNEQFF. The chain carries TRBV4-1 and TRBJ2-1, with D tentatively TRBD2 (6 bases). Germline loops: CDR1 MGHRA, CDR2 YSYEKL. The V and J ends lost 3 bases and 5 bases respectively, with 14 bases between them. The CDR3 covers 15 residues.